This is a list of T cell receptor beta chains from one sample in a study of post-analysis software for immune sequencing data. MiXCR, run by TCRdb on the PCR reads, gives a single entry per CDR3 protein. The repertoire holds about 770,000 distinct CDR3 sequences, with approximately 44% as singletons. Sequencing used blood. The receptors were gathered from a girl aged 5-17 years with multiple sclerosis. CDR3s include the opening cysteine and the closing phenylalanine or tryptophan. The order of the fields is V gene, clone size, J gene, D gene, CDR3 protein, CDR3 DNA. The D gene is left open where the match is weak. Clone size is given for some rows only: seen once, a few or many times, or a class if the clone is expanded.

v_call: TRBV27; clone_size: few; j_call: TRBJ2-3; d_call: TRBD1; cdr3_aa: CASSLNRGRDTQYF; cdr3_nt: TGTGCCAGCAGCCTGAACAGGGGGCGGGATACGCAGTATTTT
v_call: TRBV5-8; clone_size: NA; j_call: TRBJ2-3; d_call: NA; cdr3_aa: CASSAAENRDTQYF; cdr3_nt: TGTGCCAGCAGCGCTGCGGAGAATAGGGATACGCAGTATTTT
v_call: TRBV20-1; clone_size: few; j_call: TRBJ2-3; d_call: TRBD2; cdr3_aa: CSARPPWRTSGTQGDTQYF; cdr3_nt: TGCAGTGCTCGACCCCCCTGGAGGACTAGCGGGACTCAGGGAGATACGCAGTATTTT
v_call: TRBV20-1; clone_size: NA; j_call: TRBJ1-2; d_call: NA; cdr3_aa: CSARGTLNYGYTF; cdr3_nt: TGCAGTGCTAGAGGGACCCTTAACTATGGCTACACCTTC
v_call: TRBV9; clone_size: once; j_call: TRBJ1-2; d_call: NA; cdr3_aa: CASSAGSSILYGYTF; cdr3_nt: TGTGCCAGCAGCGCTGGGTCTTCAATTCTCTATGGCTACACCTTC
v_call: TRBV6-5; clone_size: NA; j_call: TRBJ2-3; d_call: NA; cdr3_aa: CASSLERLTDTQYF; cdr3_nt: TGTGCCAGCAGTTTAGAGCGGCTCACAGATACGCAGTATTTT
v_call: TRBV3-1; clone_size: few; j_call: TRBJ2-7; d_call: NA; cdr3_aa: CASSQDIGQPVHEQYF; cdr3_nt: TGTGCCAGCAGCCAAGACATAGGGCAGCCGGTTCACGAGCAGTACTTC
v_call: TRBV28; clone_size: NA; j_call: TRBJ2-5; d_call: NA; cdr3_aa: CASGIGDTGTQYF; cdr3_nt: TGTGCCAGCGGGATAGGTGATACAGGGACCCAGTACTTC
v_call: TRBV20-1; clone_size: NA; j_call: TRBJ2-1; d_call: TRBD1; cdr3_aa: CSARPLGTGVYNEQFF; cdr3_nt: TGCAGTGCTAGGCCCCTCGGGACAGGGGTCTACAATGAGCAGTTCTTC
v_call: TRBV2; clone_size: NA; j_call: TRBJ1-2; d_call: TRBD1; cdr3_aa: CASRKDRADGYTF; cdr3_nt: TGTGCCAGCAGAAAAGACAGGGCCGATGGCTACACCTTC
v_call: TRBV20-1; clone_size: NA; j_call: TRBJ1-2; d_call: NA; cdr3_aa: CSARGDWGYGYTF; cdr3_nt: TGCAGTGCTAGGGGGGACTGGGGATATGGCTACACCTTC
v_call: TRBV12-5; clone_size: NA; j_call: TRBJ2-3; d_call: NA; cdr3_aa: CASGLVRDLLGASTDTQYF; cdr3_nt: TGTGCTAGTGGTTTGGTACGCGACCTACTAGGGGCTAGCACAGATACGCAGTATTTT
v_call: TRBV28; clone_size: NA; j_call: TRBJ2-7; d_call: NA; cdr3_aa: CASAGQFYEQYF; cdr3_nt: TGTGCCAGCGCTGGACAGTTCTACGAGCAGTACTTC
v_call: TRBV29-1; clone_size: NA; j_call: TRBJ2-1; d_call: TRBD2; cdr3_aa: CSVGPGLAGVNEQFF; cdr3_nt: TGCAGCGTGGGCCCAGGACTAGCGGGGGTAAATGAGCAGTTCTTC
v_call: TRBV9; clone_size: NA; j_call: TRBJ1-2; d_call: NA; cdr3_aa: CASSGGTGKSSGYTF; cdr3_nt: TGTGCCAGCAGCGGTGGGACCGGCAAAAGCTCTGGCTACACCTTC
v_call: TRBV10-3; clone_size: NA; j_call: TRBJ2-6; d_call: NA; cdr3_aa: CAISEWGGDSGANVLTF; cdr3_nt: TGTGCCATCAGTGAGTGGGGCGGAGACTCTGGGGCCAACGTCCTGACTTTC
v_call: TRBV7-9; clone_size: NA; j_call: TRBJ1-2; d_call: NA; cdr3_aa: CASSPPGGSYGYTF; cdr3_nt: TGTGCCAGCAGCCCCCCGGGAGGGAGCTATGGCTACACCTTC
v_call: TRBV20-1; clone_size: NA; j_call: TRBJ2-5; d_call: NA; cdr3_aa: CSAHYRIEEQYF; cdr3_nt: TGCAGTGCACACTATCGTATTGAGGAGCAGTACTTC
v_call: TRBV4-3; clone_size: NA; j_call: TRBJ1-5; d_call: NA; cdr3_aa: CASSLTFEWPQHF; cdr3_nt: TGCGCCAGCAGCCTGACATTTGAGTGGCCCCAGCATTTT
v_call: TRBV6-1; clone_size: few; j_call: TRBJ2-1; d_call: NA; cdr3_aa: CASSFVSYNEQFF; cdr3_nt: TGTGCCAGCAGCTTCGTTTCCTACAATGAGCAGTTCTTC
v_call: TRBV2; clone_size: NA; j_call: TRBJ1-1; d_call: NA; cdr3_aa: CASSPGPARGTEAFF; cdr3_nt: TGTGCCAGCAGTCCCGGGCCCGCCCGAGGCACTGAAGCTTTCTTT
v_call: TRBV27; clone_size: few; j_call: TRBJ1-2; d_call: TRBD1; cdr3_aa: CASGADRGYGYTF; cdr3_nt: TGTGCCAGCGGGGCCGACAGGGGGTATGGCTACACCTTC
v_call: TRBV7-8; clone_size: few; j_call: TRBJ2-7; d_call: NA; cdr3_aa: CASSLGRLVGGYEQYF; cdr3_nt: TGTGCCAGCAGCTTGGGCCGACTAGTTGGAGGTTACGAGCAGTACTTC
v_call: TRBV6-5; clone_size: NA; j_call: TRBJ2-3; d_call: NA; cdr3_aa: CASSYTSHTDTQYF; cdr3_nt: TGTGCCAGCAGTTATACTTCTCACACAGATACGCAGTATTTT
v_call: TRBV6-6; clone_size: NA; j_call: TRBJ1-2; d_call: NA; cdr3_aa: CASNQKDNYGYTF; cdr3_nt: TGTGCCAGCAATCAGAAGGATAACTATGGCTACACCTTC
v_call: TRBV4-1; clone_size: NA; j_call: TRBJ1-1; d_call: NA; cdr3_aa: CASSSDADEAFF; cdr3_nt: TGCGCCAGCAGCTCGGACGCGGATGAAGCTTTCTTT
v_call: TRBV6-2/TRBV6-3; clone_size: few; j_call: TRBJ2-7; d_call: NA; cdr3_aa: CASRQGIDEQYF; cdr3_nt: TGTGCCAGCCGGCAAGGGATCGACGAGCAGTACTTC
v_call: TRBV20-1; clone_size: once; j_call: TRBJ2-7; d_call: TRBD1; cdr3_aa: CSARWTGRAEQYF; cdr3_nt: TGCAGTGCTAGGTGGACAGGGCGGGCCGAGCAGTACTTC
v_call: TRBV6-2/TRBV6-3; clone_size: NA; j_call: TRBJ2-3; d_call: NA; cdr3_aa: CASIWVCIDTQYF; cdr3_nt: TGTGCCAGCATATGGGTTTGCATAGATACGCAGTATTTT
v_call: TRBV7-2; clone_size: few; j_call: TRBJ2-7; d_call: TRBD2; cdr3_aa: CASSLVGGRPYNEQYF; cdr3_nt: TGTGCCAGCAGCTTAGTAGGCGGGAGGCCCTACAATGAGCAGTACTTC
v_call: TRBV6-1; clone_size: NA; j_call: TRBJ2-7; d_call: TRBD2; cdr3_aa: CASSEGLAGGYEQYF; cdr3_nt: TGTGCCAGCAGTGAAGGACTAGCGGGAGGGTACGAGCAGTACTTC
v_call: TRBV10-3; clone_size: NA; j_call: TRBJ2-7; d_call: TRBD1; cdr3_aa: CATTGGSYEQYF; cdr3_nt: TGTGCCACAACAGGGGGTTCCTACGAGCAGTACTTC
v_call: TRBV7-9; clone_size: NA; j_call: TRBJ2-1; d_call: TRBD2; cdr3_aa: CASSPRTSSNEQFF; cdr3_nt: TGTGCCAGCAGCCCCCGGACTAGTAGCAATGAGCAGTTCTTC
v_call: TRBV15; clone_size: NA; j_call: TRBJ2-7; d_call: NA; cdr3_aa: CATSTAGDGGGYEQYF; cdr3_nt: TGTGCCACCAGCACCGCGGGGGACGGAGGGGGATACGAGCAGTACTTC
v_call: TRBV5-1; clone_size: NA; j_call: TRBJ2-1; d_call: NA; cdr3_aa: CASSLAGSWDEQFF; cdr3_nt: TGCGCCAGCAGCTTGGCCGGTAGTTGGGATGAGCAGTTCTTC
v_call: TRBV29-1; clone_size: NA; j_call: TRBJ2-1; d_call: TRBD2; cdr3_aa: CSVEDPTSGTDNEQFF; cdr3_nt: TGCAGCGTTGAAGATCCCACTAGCGGGACAGACAATGAGCAGTTCTTC
v_call: TRBV7-9; clone_size: few; j_call: TRBJ2-7; d_call: NA; cdr3_aa: CASSFLSSTYEQYF; cdr3_nt: TGTGCCAGCAGCTTTCTTTCGTCGACCTACGAGCAGTACTTC
v_call: TRBV29-1; clone_size: NA; j_call: TRBJ2-7; d_call: TRBD2; cdr3_aa: CSVRRTSEDEQYF; cdr3_nt: TGCAGCGTTAGGAGGACTAGCGAAGACGAGCAGTACTTC
v_call: TRBV9; clone_size: few; j_call: TRBJ2-1; d_call: TRBD1; cdr3_aa: CASSVWGQGDNEQFF; cdr3_nt: TGTGCCAGCAGCGTATGGGGACAGGGAGACAATGAGCAGTTCTTC
v_call: TRBV14; clone_size: NA; j_call: TRBJ2-4; d_call: TRBD1; cdr3_aa: CASSQGTGISAKNIQYF; cdr3_nt: TGTGCCAGCAGCCAAGGGACAGGGATTAGCGCCAAAAACATTCAGTACTTC
v_call: TRBV4-1; clone_size: NA; j_call: TRBJ2-7; d_call: NA; cdr3_aa: CASSHEGPYEQYF; cdr3_nt: TGCGCCAGCAGCCATGAGGGGCCCTACGAGCAGTACTTC
v_call: TRBV29-1; clone_size: few; j_call: TRBJ1-5; d_call: NA; cdr3_aa: CSVGGDSNQPQHF; cdr3_nt: TGCAGCGTTGGAGGGGATAGCAATCAGCCCCAGCATTTT
v_call: TRBV6-2/TRBV6-3; clone_size: NA; j_call: TRBJ2-1; d_call: NA; cdr3_aa: CASSYTGGEGKKQFF; cdr3_nt: TGTGCCAGCAGTTATACAGGGGGGGAAGGAAAAAAGCAGTTCTTC
v_call: TRBV15; clone_size: NA; j_call: TRBJ2-5; d_call: NA; cdr3_aa: CATSKQARQETQYF; cdr3_nt: TGTGCCACCAGCAAGCAGGCCCGTCAAGAGACCCAGTACTTC
v_call: TRBV7-9; clone_size: NA; j_call: TRBJ2-7; d_call: TRBD2; cdr3_aa: CASSSFAGGPYEQYF; cdr3_nt: TGTGCCAGCAGCTCCTTCGCGGGGGGACCCTACGAGCAGTACTTC
v_call: TRBV3-1; clone_size: few; j_call: TRBJ1-2; d_call: TRBD1; cdr3_aa: CASSPGTAPRGYTF; cdr3_nt: TGTGCCAGCAGCCCCGGGACAGCACCCAGGGGCTACACCTTC
v_call: TRBV27; clone_size: few; j_call: TRBJ2-7; d_call: NA; cdr3_aa: CASSPSGGGTYEQYF; cdr3_nt: TGTGCCAGCAGCCCGTCCGGCGGGGGCACCTACGAGCAGTACTTC
v_call: TRBV7-9; clone_size: NA; j_call: TRBJ2-1; d_call: NA; cdr3_aa: CASRGGTRKYNEQFF; cdr3_nt: TGTGCCAGCAGAGGAGGGACAAGGAAATACAATGAGCAGTTCTTC
v_call: TRBV15; clone_size: NA; j_call: TRBJ2-1; d_call: TRBD2; cdr3_aa: CATSSLDSGTSGRSSYNEQFF; cdr3_nt: TGTGCCACCAGCAGTCTAGACTCCGGGACTAGCGGGAGGAGCTCCTACAATGAGCAGTTCTTC
v_call: TRBV27; clone_size: NA; j_call: TRBJ2-3; d_call: TRBD2; cdr3_aa: CASNTGLAGGRGDTQYF; cdr3_nt: TGTGCCAGCAACACCGGACTAGCGGGAGGGAGGGGAGATACGCAGTATTTT
v_call: TRBV2; clone_size: few; j_call: TRBJ2-3; d_call: TRBD1; cdr3_aa: CASRIRTGGETDTQYF; cdr3_nt: TGTGCCAGCAGGATCCGGACAGGGGGAGAGACAGATACGCAGTATTTT
v_call: TRBV5-5; clone_size: NA; j_call: TRBJ2-7; d_call: NA; cdr3_aa: CASSFFTYRDTSYEQYF; cdr3_nt: TGTGCCAGCAGCTTTTTCACCTACCGGGACACATCATACGAGCAGTACTTC
v_call: TRBV20-1; clone_size: NA; j_call: TRBJ1-5; d_call: TRBD1; cdr3_aa: CSAKQGREPQHF; cdr3_nt: TGCAGTGCTAAACAGGGGAGGGAGCCCCAGCATTTT